This is a list of T cell receptor beta chains from one sample in a study of T cell responses to AZD1222 COVID-19 vaccine. Using immunoSEQ multiplex PCR, the repertoire was profiled, and TCRdb retains in-frame clones only, with some absent. The table includes about 150,000 clones, 70% to 90% detected once. The material sequenced was peripheral blood, taken on day 0 of AZD1222 vaccination. The receptors were sampled from an adult in good health. CDR3s leave out the opening cysteine and the closing phenylalanine or tryptophan. Fields, in order: J gene, V gene, CDR3 protein.

j_gene: TRBJ2-3; v_gene: TRBV7-9; CDR3aa: ASTPWSGQQTDTQY
j_gene: TRBJ1-6; v_gene: TRBV5-6; CDR3aa: ASSWGTGSGSPLH
j_gene: TRBJ2-1; v_gene: TRBV3-1/TRBV3-2; CDR3aa: ASSLAGGYNEQF
j_gene: TRBJ1-2; v_gene: TRBV28; CDR3aa: ASSFGTGGYT
j_gene: TRBJ2-5; v_gene: TRBV19; CDR3aa: ASSTSGGQETQY
j_gene: TRBJ1-5; v_gene: TRBV2; CDR3aa: ASSVSWGGDQPQH
j_gene: TRBJ1-1; v_gene: TRBV28; CDR3aa: ASSSPSNTEAF
j_gene: TRBJ1-4; v_gene: TRBV11-2; CDR3aa: ASSNRGTNEKLF
j_gene: TRBJ1-1; v_gene: TRBV5-1; CDR3aa: ASSLVGEDTEAF
j_gene: TRBJ2-1; v_gene: TRBV19; CDR3aa: ATSGGIGYNEQF
j_gene: TRBJ1-4; v_gene: TRBV18; CDR3aa: ASSPPGQGNEKLF
j_gene: TRBJ2-1; v_gene: TRBV5-6; CDR3aa: ASTSRGTHEQF
j_gene: TRBJ1-2; v_gene: TRBV7-9; CDR3aa: ASSPGQGMREGYT